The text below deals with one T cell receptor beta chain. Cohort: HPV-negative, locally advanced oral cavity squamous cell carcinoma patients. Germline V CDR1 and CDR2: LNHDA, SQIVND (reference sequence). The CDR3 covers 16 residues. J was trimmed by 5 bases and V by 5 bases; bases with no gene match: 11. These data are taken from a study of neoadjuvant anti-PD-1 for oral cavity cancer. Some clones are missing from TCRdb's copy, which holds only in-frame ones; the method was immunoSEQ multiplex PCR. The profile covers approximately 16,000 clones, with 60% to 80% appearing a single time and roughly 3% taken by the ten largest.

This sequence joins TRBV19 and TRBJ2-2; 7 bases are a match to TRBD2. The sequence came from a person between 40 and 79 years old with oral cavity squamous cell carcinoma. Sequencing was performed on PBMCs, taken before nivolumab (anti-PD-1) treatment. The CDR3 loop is CASSLIEAGKTGELFF. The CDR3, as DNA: TGTGCCAGTAGTTTAATTGAAGCGGGAAAGACCGGGGAGCTGTTTTTT.